The sequence of this TCR beta chain was determined in a study of early T cells in non-severe SARS-CoV-2 infection. Study-level background: Unsorted whole-blood RNA was sequenced in bulk, leaving chains unpaired.

This CDR3 region has 15 residues. V lost 3 bases and J lost 3; bases outside the gene matches: 4. Germline CDR1 and CDR2: PRHDT and FYEKMQ (reference sequence). This clonotype was detected many times. No antigen is known for it. Each cDNA molecule carried a unique molecular identifier. TCRdb ran MiXCR on the 5' RACE reads and lists one entry per CDR3 protein. The table records roughly 120,000 distinct CDR3 sequences, approximately 15% of them present only once. Study conclusions and caveats: Matching against VDJdb likely underestimated virus-specific expansions, favoring anti-spike CD8.

V usage is TRBV13 and J usage is TRBJ2-3; 9 nucleotides align to TRBD1. This sequence was found in an adult who was a healthcare worker with PCR-confirmed SARS-CoV-2 infection or an uninfected control (not recorded which). The sequencing input was whole blood. For the CDR3, the DNA is TGTGCCAGCAGCTTCGACAGGGGGATTACAGATACGCAGTATTTT. The encoded protein is CASSFDRGITDTQYF.